The 18 T cell receptor beta chains below were found in one sample sequenced in a study of blood T cell repertoires in COVID-19. The data were produced by immunoSEQ multiplex PCR, yet TCRdb's version contains in-frame clones alone and is incomplete. This table holds roughly 130,000 clones, under 85% found once. The sample consisted of peripheral blood. The receptors come from a woman aged 60-75 years with acute or convalescent COVID-19.

The gene calls are TRBV5-4 and TRBJ1-2; 7 bases fit TRBD1. The trim removed 2 bases at V and 5 bases at J, leaving 9 bases unmatched. This CDR3 is built from 15 residues. Per germline, CDR1 SGHNT and CDR2 YYREEE (reference sequence). CDR3 in DNA: TGTGCCAGCAGCTTTTTTGCTCAGGGGGAATATGGCTACACCTTC. Its translation is CASSFFAQGEYGYTF.

This clone was counted between two and nine times. The V and J genes are TRBV24-1 and TRBJ1-2; 8 nucleotides align to TRBD1. The CDR3 consists of 14 residues. V gave up 3 bases and J gave up 8 bases; unmatched junction bases: 7. In germline, CDR1 is KGHDR, CDR2 SFDVKD. The CDR3 reads CATSDGQGRRGYTF. In DNA form, the CDR3 reads TGTGCCACCAGTGATGGACAGGGCCGCCGGGGCTACACCTTC.

Written as DNA, the CDR3 is TGTGCCAGCAGTGAAGGGACAGGGGGCGCAGATACGCAGTATTTT. Translated: CASSEGTGGADTQYF. The chain links TRBV6-1 to TRBJ2-3, with 11 bases lining up with TRBD1. V trimming: 1 base; J trimming: 4 bases; junction bases outside the gene matches: 1. Germline V gene sequence: CDR1 MNHNS, CDR2 SASEGT. This CDR3 spans 15 amino acids.

This chain connects TRBV27 to TRBJ2-7, with a weak D call TRBD1 (5 bases). V lost 3 bases and J lost 2, with 11 bases in between. The germline V gene encodes CDR1 MNHEY and CDR2 SMNVEV (reference sequence). This CDR3 is built from 14 residues. CDR3 sequence (DNA): TGTGCCAGCAGTTTTAAGCCAGGGACCTACGAGCAGTACTTC. It specifies CASSFKPGTYEQYF.

The J gene is TRBJ1-2, the V gene TRBV12-3 or TRBV12-4; 8 nucleotides line up with TRBD1. V shed 5 bases and J 6 bases; nucleotides not matched to a gene: 5. The CDR3 sequence is 13 residues long. CDR3 residues: CASSGQGRDGYTF. Written as DNA, the CDR3 is TGTGCCAGCAGTGGACAGGGAAGGGATGGCTACACCTTC.

The chain joins TRBV19 to TRBJ1-2; no firm D call. The CDR3 is 15 residues long. The germline V gene has CDR1 LNHDA and CDR2 SQIVND (reference sequence). V was pared by 1 base and J by 2 bases, with 11 bases between. CDR3 sequence (DNA): TGTGCCAGTAGTATAGGTCGGGAGGTGAACTATGGCTACACCTTC. It specifies CASSIGREVNYGYTF.

The chain employs TRBV5-1 and TRBJ1-1; the D is unclear. CDR1 is SGHRS and CDR2 is YFSETQ in the germline V gene. V lost 0 bases, J lost 7 bases, and 13 bases lay in between. CDR3 length equals 14 residues. CDR3 DNA: TGCGCCAGCAGCTTGGTGCGGCAGCGAGATGAAGCTTTCTTT. As protein: CASSLVRQRDEAFF. The variable domain in full, with the rest retrieved from reference TRBV5-1 and TRBJ1-1, is KAGVTQTPRYLIKTRGQQVTLSCSPISGHRSVSWYQQTPGQGLQFLFEYFSETQRNKGNFPGRFSGRQFSNSRSEMNVSTLELGDSALYLCASSLVRQRDEAFFGQGTRLTVV.

The V gene is TRBV9, the J gene TRBJ1-2, with D unresolved. CDR3 size: 14 residues. Per the germline V gene, CDR1 is SGDLS and CDR2 is YYNGEE. V was shortened by 4 bases and J by 1 base, with 11 bases between the two germline ends. This CDR3 is CASSTQNLNYGYTF. CDR3 nucleotide sequence: TGTGCCAGCAGCACACAAAATCTTAACTATGGCTACACCTTC.

This clone was detected only once. The V gene is TRBV5-1, the J gene TRBJ2-2, with D perhaps matching TRBD1 (5 bases). Trimming took 5 bases from V and 5 from J, leaving 13 bases between them. The CDR3 has 14 amino acids. The germline CDR1 and CDR2 sequences are SGHRS and YFSETQ. CDR3 region: CASSSQGTTGELFF. CDR3 sequence (DNA): TGCGCCAGCAGTTCCCAGGGAACAACCGGGGAGCTGTTTTTT.

The gene calls are TRBV5-1 and TRBJ2-5, with a tentative D call TRBD1 (7 bases). Germline V gene data show CDR1 as SGHRS and CDR2 as YFSETQ. V shed 7 bases and J shed 4 bases, with 14 bases lying between them. CDR3 length: 13 residues. Here the CDR3 DNA reads TGCGCCAGCGCCCCAGGGGGGATAGAGACCCAGTACTTC. It codes for CASAPGGIETQYF.

The rearrangement joins TRBV27 to TRBJ2-3; 9 bases match TRBD1. The CDR3 totals 19 residues. Germline CDR1 is MNHEY and CDR2 is SMNVEV (reference sequence). Trimming removed 1 base from V and 1 base from J; junction bases left unmatched: 12. DNA of the CDR3: TGTGCCAGCAGTTTATTTGCCGTCGGGACAGGGAAAGGCACAGATACGCAGTATTTT. Translation gives CASSLFAVGTGKGTDTQYF.

This clone occurred once. This chain links TRBV24-1 with TRBJ1-5, with a weak D call TRBD1 (6 bases). Trimming took 1 base from V and 5 from J, leaving 11 bases between them. CDR1 is KGHDR and CDR2 is SFDVKD in the germline V gene. CDR3 length: 15 amino acids. The CDR3 here is CATSDLGGFYQPQHF. CDR3 nucleotides: TGTGCCACCAGTGATTTAGGGGGATTTTATCAGCCCCAGCATTTT.

The V gene is TRBV24-1, the J gene TRBJ1-2; the D is unclear. This CDR3 is built from 12 residues. Per the germline V gene, CDR1 is KGHDR and CDR2 is SFDVKD. V lost 5 bases to trimming and J lost 8 bases, with 11 bases between them. CDR3 DNA sequence: TGTGCCACCAGTGTCGGGGTTGGGGGCTACACCTTC. This translates into CATSVGVGGYTF.

As regards this clone: A read error may produce the germline difference seen at one junction end. V gene TRBV2 combines with J gene TRBJ2-7; 7 bases are shared with TRBD1. CDR3 length: 10 residues. Germline V CDR1 and CDR2: SNHLY, FYNNEI. The CDR3 bases are TGTGCCAGCAGTTCCCCCGGGACAGCGTTC. This encodes CASSSPGTAF.

This sequence joins TRBV6-5 and TRBJ1-5; maybe TRBD1 (5 bases). This CDR3 is 15 amino acids long. CDR1 and CDR2 (germline): MNHEY, SVGAGI. V was clipped by 8 bases and J by 6 bases, with 20 bases between them. CDR3 sequence reads: CASVVRRQLGQPQHF. Here the CDR3 DNA reads TGTGCCAGCGTCGTGAGGAGACAGTTGGGTCAGCCCCAGCATTTT.

The rearrangement links TRBV3-1 (or the pseudogene TRBV3-2) to TRBJ2-3, with TRBD2 as a possible D gene (5 bases). V was shortened by 4 bases and J by 2 bases, with 13 bases between the two germline ends. CDR3 length: 15 residues. Germline V gives CDR1 LGHDT, CDR2 YNNKEL (reference sequence). The CDR3 DNA reads TGTGCCAGCAGCCGAAATCCGGGGAACACAGATACGCAGTATTTT. This gives the protein CASSRNPGNTDTQYF.

The V call is TRBV11-2, the J call TRBJ2-3; 15 nucleotides align to TRBD2. There are 17 residues in the CDR3. Germline loops: CDR1 SGHAT, CDR2 FQNNGV. Unmatched junction bases numbered 8, after V lost 5 bases and J lost 5 bases. This CDR3 reads CASSPWTSGGALDTQYF. The CDR3 DNA reads as TGTGCCAGCAGCCCCTGGACTAGCGGGGGGGCATTAGATACGCAGTATTTT.

The V gene is TRBV10-3, the J gene TRBJ1-5; TRBD1 agrees at 8 bases. Trimming at V came to 10 bases and at J to 3 bases, leaving 5 bases not matched to a gene. Germline lookup yields CDR1 ENHRY and CDR2 SYGVKD. The CDR3 is 13 residues long. CDR3 nucleotides: TGTGCCACTCTGGACAGGGTCAATCAGCCCCAGCATTTT. This gives the protein CATLDRVNQPQHF.